This TCR beta chain was sequenced for a study of pediatric ulcerative colitis. As concerns this clone: What it recognizes is unknown.

The assay was run at survey level. Samples were sequenced at Survey level, maximum 500,000 reads. Clones were sequenced by immunoSEQ multiplex PCR, and TCRdb holds only the in-frame ones, with some missing. The table records 36,000 or so clones, roughly 72% of them present only once. Study observations and caveats: No controls had the two rectal clonotypes shared by ulcerative colitis patients. Compared with controls, ulcerative colitis showed greater blood-rectum clone sharing.

V dropped 1 base and J dropped 1 base, with 16 bases sitting between them. The CDR3 covers 18 residues. Looked up from germline, CDR1 is SGHTA and CDR2 is FQGNSA. Rectal tissue came from one to two pinch biopsies taken at colonoscopy. Sample: gut tissue. This chain joins TRBV7-2 and TRBJ1-4; the D gene is possibly TRBD1 (5 bases). The receptor was derived from a boy under 18 with moderate ulcerative colitis. The CDR3 DNA follows: TGTGCCAGCAGCTTAGTCCCCCCGAGGGGCAGAACTAATGAAAAACTGTTTTTT. Protein product: CASSLVPPRGRTNEKLFF.